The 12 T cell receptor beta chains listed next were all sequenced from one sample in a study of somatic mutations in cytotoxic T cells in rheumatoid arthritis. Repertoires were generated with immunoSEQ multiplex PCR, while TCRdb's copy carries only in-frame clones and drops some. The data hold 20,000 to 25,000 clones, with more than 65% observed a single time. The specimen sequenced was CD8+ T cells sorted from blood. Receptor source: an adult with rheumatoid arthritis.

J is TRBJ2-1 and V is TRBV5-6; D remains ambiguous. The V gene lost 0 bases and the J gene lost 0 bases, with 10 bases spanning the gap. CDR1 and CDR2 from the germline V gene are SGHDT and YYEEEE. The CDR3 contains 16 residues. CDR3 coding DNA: TGTGCCAGCAGCTTGGGAACGTCCCGCTCCTACAATGAGCAGTTCTTC. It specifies CASSLGTSRSYNEQFF.

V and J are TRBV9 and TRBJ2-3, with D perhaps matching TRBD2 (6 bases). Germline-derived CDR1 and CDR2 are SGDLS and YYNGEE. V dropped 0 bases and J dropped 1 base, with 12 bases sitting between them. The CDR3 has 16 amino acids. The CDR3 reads CASSVDGGMGTDTQYF. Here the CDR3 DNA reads TGTGCCAGCAGCGTAGATGGGGGGATGGGCACAGATACGCAGTATTTT.

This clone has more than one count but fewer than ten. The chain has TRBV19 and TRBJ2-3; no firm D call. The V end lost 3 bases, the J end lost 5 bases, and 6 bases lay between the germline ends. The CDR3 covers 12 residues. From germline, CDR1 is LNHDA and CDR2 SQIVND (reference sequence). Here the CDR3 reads CASSIMGDTQYF. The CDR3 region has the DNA TGTGCCAGTAGTATCATGGGAGATACGCAGTATTTT.

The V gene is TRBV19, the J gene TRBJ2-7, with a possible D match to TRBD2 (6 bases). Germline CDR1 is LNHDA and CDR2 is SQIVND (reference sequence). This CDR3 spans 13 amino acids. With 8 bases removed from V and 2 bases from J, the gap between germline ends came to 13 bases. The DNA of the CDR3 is TGTGCCAGTGCACCGGGACTTCCCTACGAGCAGTACTTC. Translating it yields CASAPGLPYEQYF.

In DNA form, the CDR3 reads TGTGCCAGCTCAAAGAGCTCCTACAATGAGCAGTTCTTC. Translated: CASSKSSYNEQFF. The chain carries TRBV18 and TRBJ2-1; D is uncertain. CDR1 is KGHSH and CDR2 is LQKENI in the germline V gene. Trimming took 5 bases from V and 0 from J, leaving 5 bases between them. CDR3 size: 13 residues.

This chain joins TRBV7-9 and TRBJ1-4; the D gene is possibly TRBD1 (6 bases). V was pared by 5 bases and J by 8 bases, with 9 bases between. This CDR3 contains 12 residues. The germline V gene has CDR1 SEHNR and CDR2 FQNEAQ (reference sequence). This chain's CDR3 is CASSRGGEKLFF. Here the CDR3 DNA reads TGTGCCAGCAGCCGAGGGGGAGAAAAACTGTTTTTT.

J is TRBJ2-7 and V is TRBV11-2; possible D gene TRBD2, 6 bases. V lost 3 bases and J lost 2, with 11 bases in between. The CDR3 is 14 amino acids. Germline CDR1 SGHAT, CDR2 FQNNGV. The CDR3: CASSLRDLTYEQYF. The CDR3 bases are TGTGCCAGCAGCTTGCGGGACTTAACCTACGAGCAGTACTTC.

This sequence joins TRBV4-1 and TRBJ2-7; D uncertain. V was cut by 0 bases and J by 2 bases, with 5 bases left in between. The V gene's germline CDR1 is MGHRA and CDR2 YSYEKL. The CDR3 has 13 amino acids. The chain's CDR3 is CASSQDRPYEQYF. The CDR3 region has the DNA TGCGCCAGCAGCCAAGATCGACCCTACGAGCAGTACTTC.

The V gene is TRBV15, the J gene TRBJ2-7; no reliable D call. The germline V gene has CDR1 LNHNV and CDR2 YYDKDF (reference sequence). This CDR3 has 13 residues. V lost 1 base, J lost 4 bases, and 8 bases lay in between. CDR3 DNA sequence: TGTGCCACCAGCAGAGGGGCAGCGTACGAGCAGTACTTC. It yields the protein CATSRGAAYEQYF.

CDR3 residues: CASRRGARGELFF. Written as DNA, the CDR3 is TGTGCCAGCAGGAGGGGGGCCCGCGGGGAGCTGTTTTTT. The chain combines TRBV28 with TRBJ2-2; the D gene could be TRBD1 or TRBD2 (6 bases each). The CDR3 runs to 13 residues. Per germline, CDR1 MDHEN and CDR2 SYDVKM. V was clipped by 6 bases and J by 7 bases, with 12 bases between them.

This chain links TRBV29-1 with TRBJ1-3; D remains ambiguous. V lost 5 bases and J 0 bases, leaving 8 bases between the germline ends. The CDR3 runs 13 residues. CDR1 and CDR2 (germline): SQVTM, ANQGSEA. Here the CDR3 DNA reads TGCAGCGTTTGGGCTGACTCTGGAAACACCATATATTTT. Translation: CSVWADSGNTIYF.

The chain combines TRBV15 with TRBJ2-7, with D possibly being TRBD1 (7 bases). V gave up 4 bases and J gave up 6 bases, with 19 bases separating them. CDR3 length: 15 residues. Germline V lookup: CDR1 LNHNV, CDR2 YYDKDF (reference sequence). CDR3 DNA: TGTGCCACCAGCAACCACGAGGACAGGACTATCGAGCAGTACTTC. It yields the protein CATSNHEDRTIEQYF.